This T cell receptor beta chain was obtained from a study of cytomegalovirus exposure and HLA in healthy donors (TCRdb year 2017). Looking at the study overall: In an earlier analysis of approximately 500 of the donors, around 300 Gb of sequence data and 90 million to 130 million unique TCR beta sequences from about 179 million T cells were reported. To study patterns of TCR occurrence, a later analysis re-analyzed previously published TCR beta repertoires from 666 donors and added high-resolution HLA genotyping. An earlier analysis of 587 of the donors used high-throughput TCR beta sequencing to judge whether each TCR beta V gene segment behaved as functional or pseudogenic. The study was designed to test whether signatures of past pathogen exposure could be identified by cataloging public T cell receptors. The T cell repertoires of 700 or so subjects were profiled by immunosequencing and related to cytomegalovirus serostatus. In addition to the first cohort of 666 subjects, a separate validation cohort of 120 different subjects was used. Both class I and class II loci were covered by HLA typing, at four-digit resolution. High-throughput TCR immunosequencing, statistical association of individual TCRs with disease status, and machine learning were combined to predict cytomegalovirus infection status. Donor age, sex, ethnicity and CMV serostatus were compiled alongside the repertoire data. Every repertoire in the discovery cohort had been generated on one and the same sequencing platform. Because of strong linkage in the cohort, four to six DR-DQ haplotypes were treated as single units for association and clustering. In the later analysis, no new phenotypic data were used to find candidate immune exposures; instead, reliance was placed on TCR beta sequences and their occurrence across donors. A later genetic analysis used genome-wide SNP genotypes for about 60% of the roughly 670 donors, treating that subset as a discovery cohort. The genetic ancestry cluster associated with self-reported Caucasian donors included around 76% of the approximately 430 genotyped donors. About 310 gigabases of sequencing data and tens of millions of unique TCR sequences were included in an early release covering over 600 HLA-typed donors. Across roughly 420 genotyped donors of the cohort, an average of approximately 220,000 unique TCR beta nucleotide sequences per donor were sequenced, and roughly a sixth of those sequences were non-productive. Typing coverage varied by locus: roughly 629-640 donors for A, B, C, DRB1 and DQB1; about 520 for DQA1; around 570 for DPA1; 450 to 480 for DPB1. On the study overall, not on this receptor specifically: A later analysis found that HLA-associated TCR beta chains were more clonally expanded and had lower generation probabilities than equally common non-associated chains. Linkage disequilibrium might explain the correlated functional status among segregating V segments, but an unknown experimental factor could not be ruled out. Compared with the 666-donor mean, donors in an Asian-associated ancestry cluster had fewer N-insertions in productive TCRs, according to a later genetic analysis. The authors suggested that the approach could potentially be extended to other disease states and immunological phenotypes. In a later analysis, the rate of TCR association differed among HLA loci, with DRB1 alleles having the most associated TCRs and HLA-C alleles having the fewest. The study listed 164 TCR beta chains as associated with cytomegalovirus. This cohort had only TCR beta chains sequenced, and the lack of alpha or paired-chain data limited which features could be detected. V-gene and J-gene trimming of TCR beta chains was associated with a missense DCLRE1C variant in a later genetic analysis, and the association was replicated in an independent cohort. Specific HLA alleles were associated with 15,000 to 20,000 TCR beta sequences at a false discovery rate of 0.05 in a later analysis. Cytomegalovirus status was reported to be diagnosed by the classifier with high specificity and sensitivity in both the original and validation cohorts. A further reported finding was that TCR beta sequences accurately predicted the HLA-A and HLA-B alleles for most subjects in the first cohort. Some IMGT-functional V segments, including TRBV6-2 and TRBV6-3, could not be told apart with the 87-base-pair reads, so those segments were excluded. According to a later analysis, parvovirus B19, influenza, CMV and Epstein-Barr virus appeared linked to several top co-occurrence clusters. For the cohort, immune exposure information was limited to CMV serostatus. Most TCR sequences were seen in very few donors, while some public TCRs were found in many individuals. Because HLA typing was missing for some donors at each locus, association tests included only the typed subset. Roughly uniform sequencing depth across donors was assumed in presence/absence analyses, although this assumption may not hold. In a later analysis, most CMV-associated TCR beta chains were found to appear HLA-restricted, with HLA associations seemingly driven largely by CMV exposure. When HLA alleles, especially DR and DQ, strongly co-occurred, TCR associations were difficult to assign to individual alleles. In an earlier analysis of about 540 of the donors, most TCR beta V segments were observed in productive rearrangements about 90% or about 30% of the time, broadly matching IMGT annotations. Three of the identified cytomegalovirus-associated TCR beta chains were confirmed in vitro to be specific for cytomegalovirus antigens. Because counts were too low, 15 to 20 rarely observed V segments, including chromosome 9 orphons, were excluded from the earlier analysis of 587 of the donors. A cluster of highly shared sequence variants was judged likely to be a technical artifact of the sequencing pipeline.

In regard to this clone: Its recognized antigen is unknown. No clone much larger than this one lies a single base away; base qualities are absent.

To prepare the library, the immunoSEQ multiplex PCR assay was applied. For the multiplex PCR, a mixture combining 60 forward primers for TCR Vbeta segments and 13 reverse primers for TCR Jbeta segments was used. The CDR3 region of rearranged TCR beta genes was amplified from genomic DNA with a multiplex PCR assay. Amplified TCR beta libraries were sequenced as 87-base-pair reads on the Illumina HiSeq System. The published analysis was carried out like this. A later analysis counted approximately 74 million unique TCR beta chains across the 600 to 850 repertoires, and some 11 million of these chains were shared by at least two donors. To remove PCR and sequencing errors, raw reads were error-corrected and collapsed into unique sequences using a nearest-neighbor algorithm that merged closely related sequences. CDR3 sequences were aligned to IMGT reference sequences to assign V, D and J gene segments. For a sequence to be retained, a match of at least six nucleotides was required to both a V gene segment and a J gene segment. Rearrangements were classified as productive when the CDR3 lacked stop codons and remained in frame with V and J, and all other rearrangements were classified as non-productive. Following IMGT convention, CDR3 was defined as the stretch from the second conserved V-encoded cysteine up to the conserved J-encoded phenylalanine. In an earlier analysis of 550 to 650 of the donors, sequences lacking an unambiguous match to a single V gene segment were excluded. An earlier analysis of several hundred of the donors called V segments functional above 56.7% productive rearrangements and segregating when the between-donor standard deviation exceeded 5%. A statistical classification framework was developed to diagnose cytomegalovirus status using the catalog of TCR beta chain sequences. In a later analysis, V and J genes were assigned by comparing TCR nucleotide sequences against IMGT/GENE-DB human TR gene sequences. Using the TCRdist pipeline, a later analysis assigned CDR3 sequences along with most-parsimonious VDJ recombination scenarios. A later analysis defined each TCR beta chain by its CDR3 amino acid sequence plus V-gene family, and excluded reads lacking a unique V-gene family. To address suspected cross-contamination and a sequencing artifact, a later analysis removed approximately 600 highly shared, low-generation-probability nucleotide sequences. In a later analysis, a clonal expansion index for each public chain was calculated from normalized within-repertoire ranks of inferred template counts. A later analysis computed generation probabilities with a VDJ recombination model fitted to out-of-frame rearrangements, and checked the results against IGoR. In a later analysis, TCR-TCR, TCR-HLA and TCR-CMV co-occurrence was scored with hypergeometric tests, and a repertoire-size bias correction was applied to TCR pairs. To estimate false discovery rates, a later analysis permuted the HLA or CMV assignments 20 times. In a later analysis, co-occurring TCRs were grouped with DBSCAN, and TCRdist sequence similarity was added when clustering was performed within HLA-allele-positive subsets. Co-occurrence clustering excluded repertoires with fewer than 30,000 or more than 120,000 public chains, plus five with anomalous nucleotide sharing. TCRdb provides this immuneACCESS table in a form limited to in-frame rearrangements. Some clones are lacking; in checked studies, under half of them reflect an unresolved V gene, and why the rest are absent is not known. Clone size and V and J calls were adopted from that table, with D and trimming inferred from the DNA. Recorded for this sample are 220,000 or so clones; 70% to 85% of them occurred a single time. Less than 4.5% of the sample comes from the top ten.

The cohort consisted of 650 to 700 healthy bone marrow donors. All cohort members were sampled while nominally healthy, although unrecorded immune exposures were likely present. The donor was CMV seronegative and belonged to the group of roughly 330 seronegative cohort members. A peripheral blood sample was provided by each donor, and peripheral blood mononuclear cells were used for TCR beta sequencing. The Qiagen DNeasy Blood Extraction Kit was used to extract genomic DNA from the blood cell samples. Including cysteine and phenylalanine, the CDR3 has 16 amino acids. Just the 48-base CDR3 DNA is kept, in frame starting at base 1. After removal of 1 base from V and 7 bases from J, the junction retains 7 bases not matched to a gene. As encoded in the germline V gene, CDR1 is SGHTA while CDR2 is FQGNSA.

This clonotype was sampled from a male donor in good health and CMV-seronegative. The sequence is built from TRBV7-2 and TRBJ2-2; 9 bases in the middle match TRBD2. The specimen was PBMCs. The nucleotide sequence reads as follows: TGTGCCAGCAGCTTAGATCTAGCGGGACTTGGCGGGGAGCTGTTTTTT. Translated, it reads CASSLDLAGLGGELFF.